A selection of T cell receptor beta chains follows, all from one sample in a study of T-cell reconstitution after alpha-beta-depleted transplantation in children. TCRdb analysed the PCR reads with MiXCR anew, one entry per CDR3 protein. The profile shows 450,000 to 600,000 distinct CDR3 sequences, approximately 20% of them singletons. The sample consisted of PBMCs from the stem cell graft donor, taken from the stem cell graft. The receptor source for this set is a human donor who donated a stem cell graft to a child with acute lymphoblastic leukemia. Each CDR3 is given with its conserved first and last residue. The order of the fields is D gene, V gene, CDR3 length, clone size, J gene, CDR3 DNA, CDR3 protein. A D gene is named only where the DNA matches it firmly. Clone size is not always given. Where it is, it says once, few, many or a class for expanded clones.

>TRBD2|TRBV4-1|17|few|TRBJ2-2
TGCGCCAGCAGCCCAACTCAAGCGGGAGAGAACACCGGGGAGCTGTTTTTT
CASSPTQAGENTGELFF
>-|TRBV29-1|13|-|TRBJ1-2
TGCAGCGTTCACCGAGGTATGGCGGATGGCTACACCTTC
CSVHRGMADGYTF
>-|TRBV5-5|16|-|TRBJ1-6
TGTGCCAGCAGCTTGGACGGGACCTTCTATAATTCACCCCTCCACTTT
CASSLDGTFYNSPLHF
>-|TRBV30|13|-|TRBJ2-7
TGTGCCTGGAGTGTATTCGGAGGGGCCGAGCAGTACTTC
CAWSVFGGAEQYF
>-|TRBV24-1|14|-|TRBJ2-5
TGTGCCACCAGTGCCCAGGGACCTCAAGAGACCCAGTACTTC
CATSAQGPQETQYF
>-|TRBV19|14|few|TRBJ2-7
TGTGCCAGTCAACAGGTCGCGGACTCCTACGAGCAGTACTTC
CASQQVADSYEQYF
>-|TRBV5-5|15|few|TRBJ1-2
TGTGCCAGCAGCTCATGGGACACCTTTAACTATGGCTACACCTTC
CASSSWDTFNYGYTF
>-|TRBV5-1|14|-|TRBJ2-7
TGCGCCAGTCGGCCCCAAGCCCTTCAGGGCGAGCAGTACTTC
CASRPQALQGEQYF
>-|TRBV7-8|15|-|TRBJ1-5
TGTGCCAGCAGCCCCCGACAGGCCCGCAATCAGCCCCAGCATTTT
CASSPRQARNQPQHF
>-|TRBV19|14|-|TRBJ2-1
TGTGCCAGTAGTATGATTGCCCGCTGGAATGAGCAGTTCTTC
CASSMIARWNEQFF
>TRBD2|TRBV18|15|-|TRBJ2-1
TGTGCCAGCTCACCAATAGCGGGAGTCCCCGATGAGCAGTTCTTC
CASSPIAGVPDEQFF
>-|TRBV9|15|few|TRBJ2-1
TGTGCCAGCAAGACTGGGGTTGGCGCCTACAATGAGCAGTTCTTC
CASKTGVGAYNEQFF
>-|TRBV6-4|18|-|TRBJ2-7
TGTGCCATCTGTTTAGGTCGGAGGGGCACGGCCACCGGATACGAGCAGTACTTC
CAICLGRRGTATGYEQYF
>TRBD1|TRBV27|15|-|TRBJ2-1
TGTGCCAGCAGTTATTCGACAGGGTCTTACAATGAGCAGTTCTTC
CASSYSTGSYNEQFF
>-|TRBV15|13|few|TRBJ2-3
TGTGCCACCAGAGGGTCAGACACAGATACGCAGTATTTT
CATRGSDTDTQYF
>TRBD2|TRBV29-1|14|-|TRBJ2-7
TGCAGCGTTGAGGGACTAGCGGGTCCCTACGAGCAGTACTTC
CSVEGLAGPYEQYF
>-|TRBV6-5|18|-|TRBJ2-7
TGTGCCAGCAGTTACTCCGGGCGCCGAAGACGAGCTACCTACGAGCAGTACTTC
CASSYSGRRRRATYEQYF
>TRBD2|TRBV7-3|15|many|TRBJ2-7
TGTGCCAGCAGCCCTCTAGCGGGAGCTTCCTACGAGCAGTACTTC
CASSPLAGASYEQYF
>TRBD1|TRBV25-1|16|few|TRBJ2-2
TGTGCCAGCAGGTCGACAGGGTACACGAACACCGGGGAGCTGTTTTTT
CASRSTGYTNTGELFF
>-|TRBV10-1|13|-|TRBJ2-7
TGCGCCAGCAGTTCCCAGAAGATTGCCGAGCAGTACTTC
CASSSQKIAEQYF
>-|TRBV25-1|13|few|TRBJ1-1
TGTGCCAGCAGTGACTTACTGAACACTGAAGCTTTCTTT
CASSDLLNTEAFF
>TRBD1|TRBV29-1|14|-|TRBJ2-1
TGCAGCGTAGACAGGGGGCCCTCCTACAATGAGCAGTTCTTC
CSVDRGPSYNEQFF
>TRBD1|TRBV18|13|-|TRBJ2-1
TGTGCCAGCTCACTGGACAGGGAGGCTGAGCAGTTCTTC
CASSLDREAEQFF
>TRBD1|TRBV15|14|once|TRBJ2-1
TGTGCCACCAGCGACCGGGACAGGGGCACTGAGCAGTTCTTC
CATSDRDRGTEQFF
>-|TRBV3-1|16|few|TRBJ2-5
TGTGCCAGCAGCCAAGATCGGGCAGGGGCCGGAGAGACCCAGTACTTC
CASSQDRAGAGETQYF
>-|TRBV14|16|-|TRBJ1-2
TGTGCCAGCAGCCAAGAATTAAAGGGAGTCGGCTATGGCTACACCTTC
CASSQELKGVGYGYTF
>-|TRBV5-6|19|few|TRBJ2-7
TGTGCCAGCAGCTCTACCTCTTGGGGCAGGCCTACCGCCTCCTACGAGCAGTACTTC
CASSSTSWGRPTASYEQYF
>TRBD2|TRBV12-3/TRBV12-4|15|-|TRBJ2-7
TGTGCCAGCACCGGTGGGGCGGGAGGTTCCTACGAGCAGTACTTC
CASTGGAGGSYEQYF
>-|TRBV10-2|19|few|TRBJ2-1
TGCGCCAGCAGTGAGGGAACTAGCCTGGGGGGTAGTCTCGACAATGAGCAGTTCTTC
CASSEGTSLGGSLDNEQFF
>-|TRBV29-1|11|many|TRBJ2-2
TGCAGCGTTGAAATACCCGGGGAGCTGTTTTTT
CSVEIPGELFF
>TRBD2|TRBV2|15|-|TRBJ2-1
TGTGCCAGCAGTGTTCAATCGGGAGGGTACAATGAGCAGTTCTTC
CASSVQSGGYNEQFF
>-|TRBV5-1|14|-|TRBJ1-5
TGCGCCAGCAGCTTGGGGGAGAGCAATCAGCCCCAGCATTTT
CASSLGESNQPQHF
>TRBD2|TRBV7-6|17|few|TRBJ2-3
TGTGCCAGCAGCCCGAGGGACTATACCGATAGCACAGATACGCAGTATTTT
CASSPRDYTDSTDTQYF
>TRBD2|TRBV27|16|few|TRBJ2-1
TGTGCCAGCATTCCCCTGGGGGCTAGCGGGAAGGATGAGCAGTTCTTC
CASIPLGASGKDEQFF
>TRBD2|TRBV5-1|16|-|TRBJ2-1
TGCGCCAGCAGCTTAGCGGGAGGGGGGGGCTACAATGAGCAGTTCTTC
CASSLAGGGGYNEQFF
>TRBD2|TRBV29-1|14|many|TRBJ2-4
TGCAGCGTTGAAGCTGGGGAGGGAGAAAACATTCAGTACTTC
CSVEAGEGENIQYF
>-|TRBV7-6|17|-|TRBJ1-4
TGTGCCAGCAGTTCGACAGGTGTAAGAGCAACTAATGAAAAACTGTTTTTT
CASSSTGVRATNEKLFF
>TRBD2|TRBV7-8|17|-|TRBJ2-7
TGTGCCAGCAGCACCGCGGGGGGGCCGGGCGGGCTGTACGAGCAGTACTTC
CASSTAGGPGGLYEQYF
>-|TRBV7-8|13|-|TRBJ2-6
TGTGCCAGCAGCTTATATGGGGCCAACGTCCTGACTTTC
CASSLYGANVLTF
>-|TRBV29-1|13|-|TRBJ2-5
TGCAGCGTTGGGTTCTCCCTCCAAGAGACCCAGTACTTC
CSVGFSLQETQYF
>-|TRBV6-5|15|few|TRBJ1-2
TGTGCCAGCAGTTACGGGCAGGGGTACCCCTATGGCTACACCTTC
CASSYGQGYPYGYTF
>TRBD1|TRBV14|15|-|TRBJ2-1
TGTGCCAGCAGACAGACAGGGGCCTCCTACAATGAGCAGTTCTTC
CASRQTGASYNEQFF
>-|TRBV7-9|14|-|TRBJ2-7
TGTGCCAGCAGCCCCCGTGGGGGAGCCGACGAGCAGTACTTC
CASSPRGGADEQYF
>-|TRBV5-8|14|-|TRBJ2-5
TGTGCCAGCAGCTTGGACGGGACACAAGAGACCCAGTACTTC
CASSLDGTQETQYF
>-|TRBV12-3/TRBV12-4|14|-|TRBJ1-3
TGTGCCAGCACCCAATGGGACGGTGGAAACACCATATATTTT
CASTQWDGGNTIYF
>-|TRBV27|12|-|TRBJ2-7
TGTGCCAGCCACGACGCCGGCTACGAGCAGTACTTC
CASHDAGYEQYF
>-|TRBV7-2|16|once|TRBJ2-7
TGTGCCAGCAGCTTAGGTGAGGGACCGGTCCCCTACGTGCAGTACTTC
CASSLGEGPVPYVQYF
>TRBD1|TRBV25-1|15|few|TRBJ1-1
TGTGCCAGCAGTGAACCCGGCAGGGGGGCCACTGAAGCTTTCTTT
CASSEPGRGATEAFF